This entry lists 32 T cell receptor beta chains sequenced from one sample in a study of cytomegalovirus exposure and HLA in healthy donors. The PCR used 60 Vbeta and 13 Jbeta primers. The assay was immunoSEQ multiplex PCR, and TCRdb's table has in-frame clones only and misses some. The data contain roughly 160,000 clones, roughly 80% of them singletons. Sequencing was done on a sample of PBMCs. The receptors were gathered from a man aged 30 to 45 in good health and CMV-seropositive.

V usage is TRBV4-1 and J usage is TRBJ2-4; perhaps TRBD2 as D (6 bases). This CDR3 is built from 17 residues. V lost 1 base, J lost 6 bases, and 19 bases lay in between. The germline V gene encodes CDR1 MGHRA and CDR2 YSYEKL. The CDR3 region is CASSQVVRKEAGNIQYF. CDR3 coding DNA: TGCGCCAGCAGCCAAGTGGTCAGGAAGGAAGCGGGAAACATTCAGTACTTC.

J is TRBJ2-2 and V is TRBV9; TRBD1 is a possible D gene (7 bases). The CDR3 contains 15 residues. V lost 6 bases and J 3 bases, leaving 15 bases between the germline ends. Looked up from germline, CDR1 is SGDLS and CDR2 is YYNGEE. CDR3 sequence reads: CASTHTGEDTGELFF. CDR3 sequence (DNA): TGTGCCAGCACCCACACAGGGGAGGACACCGGGGAGCTGTTTTTT.

Only one count was recorded for this clone. CDR3 coding DNA: TGTGCCAGCAGTTTAGGGGTCAGGGGGAACGAGCAGTTCTTC. It codes for CASSLGVRGNEQFF. This chain joins TRBV27 and TRBJ2-1, with TRBD1 matching 7 bases. Losses at the gene ends were 2 bases for V and 10 bases for J; bases not matched to a gene: 8. Per the germline V gene, CDR1 is MNHEY and CDR2 is SMNVEV (reference sequence). The CDR3 totals 14 residues.

V usage is TRBV5-1 and J usage is TRBJ2-2, with TRBD2 as a possible D gene (5 bases). The CDR3 length is 16 residues. Germline loops: CDR1 SGHRS, CDR2 YFSETQ. V gave up 2 bases and J gave up 6 bases, with 17 bases separating them. CDR3 nucleotide sequence: TGCGCCAGCAGCTTCTTTGCGGAGGATGAGTCCGGGGAGCTGTTTTTT. Translated: CASSFFAEDESGELFF.

The rearrangement joins TRBV7-9 to TRBJ2-7; 7 bases fit TRBD1. Germline values: CDR1 SEHNR, CDR2 FQNEAQ (reference sequence). CDR3 length: 14 residues. V lost 5 bases to trimming and J lost 3 bases; unmatched junction nucleotides: 7. The CDR3 region has the DNA TGTGCCAGCAGCGACCGACAGGGTAGCTACGAGCAGTACTTC. It codes for CASSDRQGSYEQYF.

The chain is built from TRBV6-1 and TRBJ2-5; the D is unclear. Per germline, CDR1 MNHNS and CDR2 SASEGT. This CDR3 contains 11 residues. The V gene lost 4 bases and the J gene lost 5 bases, with 5 bases spanning the gap. CDR3 protein: CASSVLETQYF. CDR3 DNA: TGTGCCAGCAGTGTACTGGAGACCCAGTACTTC.

V usage is TRBV19 and J usage is TRBJ1-5, with 11 bases lining up with TRBD1. Germline CDR1 and CDR2: LNHDA and SQIVND (reference sequence). Unmatched junction bases numbered 7, after V lost 6 bases and J lost 6 bases. This CDR3 contains 15 residues. The CDR3, as DNA: TGTGCCAGTAGGGGACAGGGGGTTCGTACTCAGCCCCAGCATTTT. It is translated as CASRGQGVRTQPQHF.

The chain couples TRBV6-1 to TRBJ2-1; TRBD1 matches at 7 bases. The J segment lost 6 bases and the V segment lost 4 bases, leaving 6 bases of the junction unmatched. Germline V CDR1 and CDR2: MNHNS, SASEGT. The CDR3 length is 14 residues. The CDR3 protein is CASSGGQGVNEQFF. DNA of the CDR3: TGTGCCAGCAGTGGGGGGCAGGGGGTCAATGAGCAGTTCTTC.

This clone was picked up a small number of times. This chain joins TRBV5-1 and TRBJ2-3, with 7 bases identical to TRBD2. Per germline, CDR1 SGHRS and CDR2 YFSETQ. V shed 4 bases, J shed 6 bases, and the junction held 11 bases outside the gene matches. The CDR3 is 15 residues long. The CDR3 region is CASSQSGALGDTQYF. The DNA of the CDR3 is TGCGCCAGCAGCCAAAGCGGGGCCCTGGGGGATACGCAGTATTTT. Full variable domain (rest looked up from reference TRBV5-1 and TRBJ2-3): KAGVTQTPRYLIKTRGQQVTLSCSPISGHRSVSWYQQTPGQGLQFLFEYFSETQRNKGNFPGRFSGRQFSNSRSEMNVSTLELGDSALYLCASSQSGALGDTQYFGPGTRLTVL.

This rearrangement joins TRBV27 to TRBJ2-5; D uncertain. CDR3 length: 16 amino acids. Germline V gene sequence: CDR1 MNHEY, CDR2 SMNVEV (reference sequence). Trimming took 1 base from V and 0 from J, leaving 12 bases between them. The CDR3 DNA reads TGTGCCAGCAGTTTATTTGGCGGAGAGTACCAAGAGACCCAGTACTTC. Its protein is CASSLFGGEYQETQYF.

The chain uses TRBV5-4 and TRBJ2-7; 7 bases agree with TRBD1. The V gene end was trimmed by 3 bases and the J gene end by 0 bases; junction bases not matched to a gene: 6. Germline CDR1 reads SGHNT; CDR2 reads YYREEE (reference sequence). This CDR3 has 15 residues. This chain's CDR3 is CASSSSTGSSYEQYF. CDR3 nucleotides: TGTGCCAGCAGCTCGTCGACAGGGAGCTCCTACGAGCAGTACTTC.

This chain joins TRBV5-4 and TRBJ2-7, with TRBD2 as a possible D gene (5 bases). Germline V gene sequence: CDR1 SGHNT, CDR2 YYREEE (reference sequence). The CDR3 has 15 amino acids. The V gene lost 4 bases and the J gene lost 0 bases, with 14 bases spanning the gap. The CDR3 coding sequence is TGTGCCAGCAGCCCCATCGGGGAAAGCTCCTACGAGCAGTACTTC. Translation: CASSPIGESSYEQYF.

The chain couples TRBV10-3 to TRBJ2-2, with a weak D call TRBD2 (5 bases). V lost 11 bases and J 4 bases, leaving 23 bases between the germline ends. Germline V gene lookup returns CDR1 ENHRY and CDR2 SYGVKD. CDR3 length equals 16 residues. CDR3: CAVAGETRIRTGELFF. CDR3 DNA sequence: TGTGCCGTCGCCGGAGAAACTAGGATTCGCACCGGGGAGCTGTTTTTT.

This clone was found a few times. The chain couples TRBV29-1 to TRBJ1-1, with 7 bases aligning to TRBD1. J gave up 4 bases and V 6 bases, and 5 bases lay outside the gene matches. In germline, CDR1 is SQVTM, CDR2 ANQGSEA. There are 12 residues in the CDR3. The CDR3 is CSVWTGSTEAFF. For the CDR3, the DNA is TGCAGCGTATGGACAGGATCCACTGAAGCTTTCTTT.

CDR3 loop: CASSPRESADRVNQPQHF. CDR3 coding DNA: TGTGCCAGCAGTCCTAGGGAGTCCGCCGACAGGGTCAATCAGCCCCAGCATTTT. The chain links TRBV28 to TRBJ1-5; 7 nucleotides line up with TRBD1. V was clipped by 5 bases and J by 3 bases; unmatched bases: 16. Germline V lookup: CDR1 MDHEN, CDR2 SYDVKM. CDR3 length: 18 amino acids.

This chain uses TRBV28 with TRBJ1-4; D uncertain. This CDR3 spans 11 amino acids. Trimming shortened V by 5 bases and J by 13 bases, and 11 bases separated the two germline ends. The germline V gene encodes CDR1 MDHEN and CDR2 SYDVKM. CDR3 nucleotides: TGTGCCAGCAGTCTCCGACGGAGACTGTTTTTT. Its translation is CASSLRRRLFF.

Here the CDR3 reads CASSPTGGSGNTIYF. CDR3 nucleotides: TGTGCCAGCAGCCCGACAGGGGGCTCTGGAAACACCATATATTTT. The rearrangement uses TRBV7-2 and TRBJ1-3, with TRBD1 matching over 9 bases. The CDR3 runs 15 residues. The trim removed 5 bases at V and 0 bases at J, leaving 2 bases unmatched. CDR1 SGHTA and CDR2 FQGNSA come from the germline V gene.

The chain uses TRBV7-9 and TRBJ2-7, with D maybe TRBD2 (5 bases). The V gene's germline CDR1 is SEHNR and CDR2 FQNEAQ (reference sequence). The CDR3 consists of 14 residues. The V end lost 1 base, the J end lost 2 bases, and 9 bases lay between the germline ends. In DNA form, the CDR3 reads TGTGCCAGCAGCTTAGGGACTGCCACCTACGAGCAGTACTTC. It codes for CASSLGTATYEQYF.

This clone was observed a few times. The chain has TRBV19 and TRBJ1-5, with D uncertain. V was shortened by 9 bases and J by 0 bases, with 12 bases between the two germline ends. The CDR3 totals 14 residues. Germline CDR1 LNHDA, CDR2 SQIVND (reference sequence). CDR3: CASRDTNSNQPQHF. DNA for the CDR3: TGTGCCAGCAGAGACACCAATAGCAATCAGCCCCAGCATTTT.

The V and J genes are TRBV5-4 and TRBJ2-7, with 7 bases matching TRBD2. The germline gives CDR1 SGHNT, CDR2 YYREEE (reference sequence). The junction had 3 bases not matched to a gene; V was cut back by 0 bases and J by 0 bases. This CDR3 spans 15 amino acids. The CDR3 loop reads CASSLEGGSSYEQYF. CDR3 in DNA: TGTGCCAGCAGCTTGGAGGGAGGGAGCTCCTACGAGCAGTACTTC.

V is TRBV30 and J is TRBJ1-5; 7 nucleotides agree with TRBD1. Germline-derived CDR1 and CDR2 are GTSNPN and SVGIG (reference sequence). This CDR3 contains 14 residues. Trimming took 4 bases from V and 1 from J; bases not matched to a gene: 4. The CDR3 loop is CAWTQGESNQPQHF. The CDR3 DNA follows: TGTGCCTGGACCCAGGGGGAAAGCAATCAGCCCCAGCATTTT.

The V gene is TRBV2, the J gene TRBJ1-1, with 7 positions matching TRBD1. Germline-derived CDR1 and CDR2 are SNHLY and FYNNEI. CDR3 size: 13 residues. J gave up 3 bases and V 4 bases, and 2 bases lay outside the gene matches. CDR3 in amino acids: CASSAGQDTEAFF. For the CDR3, the DNA is TGTGCCAGCAGTGCCGGACAGGACACTGAAGCTTTCTTT.

This sequence joins TRBV2 and TRBJ2-1; 8 bases align to TRBD2. This CDR3 contains 14 residues. Germline CDR1 reads SNHLY; CDR2 reads FYNNEI. The J segment lost 3 bases and the V segment lost 9 bases, leaving 7 bases of the junction unmatched. CDR3 DNA sequence: TGTGCCAGTCACGGTGGGACTAGCTACAATGAGCAGTTCTTC. This codes for CASHGGTSYNEQFF.

The chain carries TRBV9 and TRBJ2-5; TRBD1 matches at 8 bases. The length of the CDR3 is 15 residues. The V gene end was trimmed by 2 bases and the J gene end by 4 bases; junction bases not matched to a gene: 7. Per the germline V gene, CDR1 is SGDLS and CDR2 is YYNGEE. This CDR3 reads CASSVGTGQGETQYF. The CDR3 DNA is TGTGCCAGCAGCGTGGGAACAGGACAGGGAGAGACCCAGTACTTC.

V usage is TRBV18 and J usage is TRBJ2-5; 10 nucleotides agree with TRBD2. V was clipped by 3 bases and J by 2 bases; unmatched bases: 9. CDR3 length equals 17 residues. Germline V lookup: CDR1 KGHSH, CDR2 LQKENI. The CDR3 loop is CASSPTLASGGQETQYF. CDR3 bases: TGTGCCAGCTCACCGACCCTAGCTAGCGGGGGTCAAGAGACCCAGTACTTC.

J is TRBJ2-3 and V is TRBV28; 7 bases align to TRBD1. Germline assignment: CDR1 MDHEN and CDR2 SYDVKM. V lost 1 base, J lost 2 bases, and 3 bases stayed unmatched. The CDR3 contains 15 residues. The CDR3 region is CASSLSTGTTDTQYF. Here the CDR3 DNA reads TGTGCCAGCAGTTTATCGACAGGGACCACAGATACGCAGTATTTT.

The rearrangement links TRBV5-1 to TRBJ2-1; 11 positions agree with TRBD2. After removal of 2 bases from V and 6 bases from J, the junction contained 7 bases not matched to a gene. Germline V gene data show CDR1 as SGHRS and CDR2 as YFSETQ. The CDR3 runs to 16 residues. CDR3 DNA: TGCGCCAGCAGCTTAATACCGGGACTAGCGGCCAATGAGCAGTTCTTC. Protein product: CASSLIPGLAANEQFF.

This chain connects TRBV7-8 to TRBJ1-5, with 11 bases aligning to TRBD1. The CDR3 covers 15 residues. Germline values: CDR1 SGHVS, CDR2 FQNEAQ. Losses at the gene ends were 5 bases for V and 5 bases for J; bases not matched to a gene: 5. The CDR3 reads CASSTRTGGYQPQHF. In DNA form, the CDR3 reads TGTGCCAGCAGCACCCGGACAGGGGGCTATCAGCCCCAGCATTTT.

The chain recombines TRBV5-1 with TRBJ2-5, with unresolved D. CDR1 SGHRS and CDR2 YFSETQ come from the germline V gene. V lost 3 bases and J lost 2, with 2 bases in between. This CDR3 has 11 amino acids. For the CDR3, the DNA is TGCGCCAGCAGCTCACAAGAGACCCAGTACTTC. Translating it yields CASSSQETQYF.

V is TRBV28 and J is TRBJ1-1, with TRBD1 identical over 7 bases. The CDR3 extends over 18 amino acids. The trim removed 5 bases at V and 2 bases at J, leaving 17 bases unmatched. Germline loops: CDR1 MDHEN, CDR2 SYDVKM. In DNA, the CDR3 is TGTGCCAGCAGTCCCCTTGGACACTTCCAGGGGGGAAACACTGAAGCTTTCTTT. Translated: CASSPLGHFQGGNTEAFF.

The chain couples TRBV4-1 to TRBJ2-3, with 9 bases aligning to TRBD2. Germline loops: CDR1 MGHRA, CDR2 YSYEKL. V lost 3 bases and J lost 6; bases outside the gene matches: 7. The CDR3 is 15 residues long. The CDR3 sequence is CASSQGPSGEDTQYF. CDR3 DNA sequence: TGCGCCAGCAGCCAGGGCCCTAGCGGGGAGGATACGCAGTATTTT.

In DNA form, the CDR3 reads TGTGCCAGCAGCGAGAGCGGTCAGGGCAATCAGCCCCAGCATTTT. Translating gives CASSESGQGNQPQHF. This chain links TRBV6-4 with TRBJ1-5; D uncertain. The CDR3 is 15 residues long. Per germline, CDR1 MRHNA and CDR2 SNTAGT. V gave up 6 bases and J gave up 2 bases, with 14 bases separating them.